These 19 T cell receptor beta chains originate from one sample sequenced in a study of technical replicates of blood from a few donors. Produced via immunoSEQ multiplex PCR; TCRdb's table is partial and in-frame only. Of approximately 79,000 clones in the sample, approximately 97% were seen once. The material sequenced was T cells isolated from PBMCs. Receptors were obtained from a human donor in good health.

The chain couples TRBV7-9 to TRBJ2-3; weak D call: TRBD2 (6 bases). Germline V gene data show CDR1 as SEHNR and CDR2 as FQNEAQ (reference sequence). Trimming pared 3 bases from V and 4 bases from J, leaving 11 bases between. The CDR3 extends over 14 amino acids. The chain's CDR3 is CASSFTGDADTQYF. The CDR3 nucleotides are TGTGCCAGCAGCTTTACGGGGGATGCAGATACGCAGTATTTT. The full variable domain, rest sourced from reference TRBV7-9 and TRBJ2-3, is DTGVSQNPRHKITKRGQNVTFRCDPISEHNRLYWYRQTLGQGPEFLTYFQNEAQLEKSRLLSDRFSAERPKGSFSTLEIQRTEQGDSAMYLCASSFTGDADTQYFGPGTRLTVL.

The V gene is TRBV28, the J gene TRBJ1-2, with 12 positions matching TRBD1. CDR3 length equals 16 residues. Germline V CDR1 and CDR2: MDHEN, SYDVKM. The junction had 8 bases not matched to a gene; V was cut back by 2 bases and J by 7 bases. The chain's CDR3 is CASSLNLGQGAFGYTF. DNA for the CDR3: TGTGCCAGCAGTTTAAATTTGGGACAGGGGGCCTTTGGCTACACCTTC.

The V and J genes are TRBV11-3 and TRBJ1-2; TRBD1 matches at 10 bases. Trimming at V came to 0 bases and at J to 3 bases, leaving 4 bases not matched to a gene. CDR1 is SGHNT and CDR2 is YENEEA in the germline V gene. There are 16 residues in the CDR3. Here the CDR3 reads CASSLEKTGGDYGYTF. DNA of the CDR3: TGTGCCAGCAGCTTAGAAAAGACAGGGGGCGACTATGGCTACACCTTC.

The genes are TRBV5-1 and TRBJ2-7, with D tentatively TRBD2 (6 bases). Per the germline V gene, CDR1 is SGHRS and CDR2 is YFSETQ. The CDR3 is made up of 15 amino acids. Trimming cost V 0 bases and J 3 bases, with 13 bases left between them. CDR3 DNA: TGCGCCAGCAGCTTGGGGGACTCCTCTCGCTACGAGCAGTACTTC. Its translation is CASSLGDSSRYEQYF.

This chain connects TRBV9 to TRBJ1-5; D is uncertain. The V gene's germline CDR1 is SGDLS and CDR2 YYNGEE. Trimming shortened V by 0 bases and J by 2 bases, and 6 bases separated the two germline ends. CDR3 size: 14 residues. As DNA, the CDR3 is TGTGCCAGCAGCGTAGGAGTTGGCAATCAGCCCCAGCATTTT. This codes for CASSVGVGNQPQHF.

V is TRBV7-6 and J is TRBJ2-7, with TRBD1 as a possible D gene (6 bases). Looked up from germline, CDR1 is SGHVS and CDR2 is FNYEAQ. V was trimmed by 5 bases and J by 3 bases, leaving 17 bases between them. CDR3 size: 15 residues. DNA for the CDR3: TGTGCCAGCAGCCACGGACAGTCCTCTAACTACGAGCAGTACTTC. Translating gives CASSHGQSSNYEQYF.

The J gene is TRBJ2-7, the V gene TRBV6-1; D might be TRBD2 (6 bases). V lost 7 bases and J 4 bases, leaving 14 bases between the germline ends. There are 13 residues in the CDR3. Germline CDR1 reads MNHNS; CDR2 reads SASEGT. The CDR3 spells CASNRGLEYEQYF. The CDR3 bases are TGTGCCAGCAACCGGGGGTTAGAATACGAGCAGTACTTC.

This rearrangement joins TRBV10-1 to TRBJ2-3, with a possible D match to TRBD2 (5 bases). V lost 9 bases, J lost 6 bases, and 16 bases lay in between. The germline V gene has CDR1 WNHNN and CDR2 SYGVQD (reference sequence). This CDR3 is built from 13 residues. The CDR3 spells CASKTPAGDTQYF. In DNA, the CDR3 is TGCGCCAGTAAAACCCCGGCGGGCGATACGCAGTATTTT.

The chain recombines TRBV13 with TRBJ1-1; 9 bases map to TRBD1. The germline CDR1 and CDR2 sequences are PRHDT and FYEKMQ (reference sequence). V trimming: 5 bases; J trimming: 0 bases; junction bases outside the gene matches: 4. This CDR3 region has 15 residues. This chain's CDR3 is CASSGGQGVNTEAFF. The CDR3 DNA follows: TGTGCCAGCAGCGGGGGACAGGGAGTGAACACTGAAGCTTTCTTT.

The V and J genes are TRBV29-1 and TRBJ2-3; 7 bases match TRBD1. The CDR3 length is 14 residues. With 7 bases clipped from V and 0 bases from J, the junction kept 7 bases outside the gene matches. Germline V lookup: CDR1 SQVTM, CDR2 ANQGSEA. CDR3 DNA: TGCAGCGCCAGGGGGATCCCGAGCACAGATACGCAGTATTTT. Its translation is CSARGIPSTDTQYF.

The genes are TRBV7-2 and TRBJ1-1; D is undetermined. In germline, CDR1 is SGHTA, CDR2 FQGNSA. There are 13 residues in the CDR3. V lost 2 bases and J 1 base, leaving 5 bases between the germline ends. CDR3 DNA: TGTGCCAGCAGCTTATCAGGGAACACTGAAGCTTTCTTT. Its protein product is CASSLSGNTEAFF.

The V and J genes are TRBV6-1 and TRBJ2-1; the match to TRBD2 covers 7 bases. Germline lookup yields CDR1 MNHNS and CDR2 SASEGT. V trimming: 2 bases; J trimming: 5 bases; junction bases outside the gene matches: 9. CDR3 length equals 16 residues. CDR3 bases: TGTGCCAGCAGTGAATGGACTAGGGTCATTAACAATGAGCAGTTCTTC. Translation: CASSEWTRVINNEQFF.

The chain links TRBV2 to TRBJ2-5, with 15 bases fitting TRBD2. J gave up 4 bases and V 5 bases, and 11 bases lay outside the gene matches. Germline assignment: CDR1 SNHLY and CDR2 FYNNEI. The length of the CDR3 is 18 residues. This CDR3 reads CASSLGLAGGLRRETQYF. DNA of the CDR3: TGTGCCAGCAGTTTGGGACTAGCGGGGGGCCTTAGGAGAGAGACCCAGTACTTC.

The chain joins TRBV27 to TRBJ2-1, with TRBD2 as a possible D gene (5 bases). The CDR3 is 15 residues long. Germline V CDR1 and CDR2: MNHEY, SMNVEV (reference sequence). Trimming left V 2 bases short and J 4 bases short, with 12 bases between. CDR3 sequence: CASSLLAELYNEQFF. The CDR3 DNA follows: TGTGCCAGCAGTTTACTAGCAGAGCTGTACAATGAGCAGTTCTTC.

The chain carries TRBV10-2 and TRBJ2-1; 7 bases fit TRBD2. The V gene's germline CDR1 is WSHSY and CDR2 SAAADI. The CDR3 sequence is 15 residues long. V dropped 3 bases and J dropped 10; count of bases not matched to a gene: 12. CDR3 sequence reads: CASSDSSGPFREQFF. CDR3 nucleotide sequence: TGCGCCAGCAGTGACTCTAGCGGCCCTTTTCGGGAGCAGTTCTTC.

The rearrangement joins TRBV5-1 to TRBJ2-2; 8 bases are a match to TRBD1. Germline CDR1 and CDR2: SGHRS and YFSETQ. This CDR3 comprises 14 residues. The J segment lost 6 bases and the V segment lost 4 bases, leaving 5 bases of the junction unmatched. The CDR3 nucleotides read TGCGCCAGCAGCACCGGACAGGGCTCCGGGGAGCTGTTTTTT. This gives the protein CASSTGQGSGELFF.

In this sample, this clone turned up once. The genes are TRBV29-1 and TRBJ1-2; TRBD1 matches at 8 bases. CDR1 is SQVTM and CDR2 is ANQGSEA in the germline V gene. J was trimmed by 5 bases and V by 6 bases; bases with no gene match: 8. The CDR3 is 13 amino acids. The CDR3 DNA reads as TGCAGCGTAGAACGGGACAGGTTTTATGGCTACACCTTC. Translated, it gives CSVERDRFYGYTF.

The chain carries TRBV18 and TRBJ2-3, with 9 positions matching TRBD2. The J segment lost 0 bases and the V segment lost 5 bases, leaving 3 bases of the junction unmatched. CDR1 and CDR2 from the germline V gene are KGHSH and LQKENI. The CDR3 totals 15 residues. CDR3 protein: CASSTLAGSTDTQYF. The CDR3 DNA reads as TGTGCCAGCTCAACTCTAGCGGGGAGCACAGATACGCAGTATTTT.

The V gene is TRBV7-2, the J gene TRBJ2-2; D is ambiguous. Germline CDR1 reads SGHTA; CDR2 reads FQGNSA. The CDR3 totals 15 residues. V was clipped by 1 base and J by 5 bases, with 11 bases between them. The CDR3 here is CASSLESGRTGELFF. CDR3 nucleotide sequence: TGTGCCAGCAGCTTAGAATCGGGTAGGACCGGGGAGCTGTTTTTT.